This T cell receptor (beta chain) was captured in a study of blood T cell repertoires in COVID-19. Trimming took 2 bases from V and 4 from J; bases not matched to a gene: 16. This CDR3 spans 18 amino acids. CDR1 is SQVTM, CDR2 ANQGSEA, per germline. Original methodology: Using reference gene primer amplification, nucleated cell counts were estimated. The repertoire was sequenced with immunoSEQ multiplex PCR; TCRdb's copy has only in-frame clones and lacks some. From that table come the V and J calls and clone size; the DNA was used to work out D and trimming. The sample has 200,000 to 250,000 clones, 80% to 90% seen once.

The chain combines TRBV29-1 with TRBJ1-2; 10 positions agree with TRBD1. The TCR comes from a man between 60 and 70 years old with acute or convalescent COVID-19. The sequenced sample was peripheral blood. As DNA, the CDR3 is TGCAGCGTTGAAAAGAGGGTACTTGGGACAGGGGTCGTCTATGGCTACACCTTC. Amino acid sequence: CSVEKRVLGTGVVYGYTF.